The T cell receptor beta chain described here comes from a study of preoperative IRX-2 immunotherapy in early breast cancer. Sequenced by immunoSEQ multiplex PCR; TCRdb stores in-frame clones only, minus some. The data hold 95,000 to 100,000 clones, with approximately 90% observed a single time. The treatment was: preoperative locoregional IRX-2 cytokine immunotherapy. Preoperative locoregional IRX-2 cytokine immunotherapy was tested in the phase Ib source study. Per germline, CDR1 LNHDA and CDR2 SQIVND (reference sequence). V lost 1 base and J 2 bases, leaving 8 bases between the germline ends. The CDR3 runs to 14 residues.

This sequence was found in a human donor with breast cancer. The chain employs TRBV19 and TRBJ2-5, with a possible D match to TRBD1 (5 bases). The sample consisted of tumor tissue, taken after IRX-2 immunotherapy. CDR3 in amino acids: CASSIVDNQETQYF. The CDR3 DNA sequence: TGTGCCAGTAGTATAGTGGACAATCAAGAGACCCAGTACTTC.